This entry is about one T cell receptor beta chain. Antigen specificity is unknown. This sample was included in a study of shared clonotypes between healthy human individuals. Study conclusions and caveats: With few donors, the genetic and exposure-history diversity represented was limited. Shared clonotypes: approximately 4.5% naive CD4, 3% to 3.5% naive CD8, under 2.5% memory CD4, about 0.4% memory CD8.

Per sorted-subset replicate PCR, input was around 200 ng DNA, representing about 32,000 T cell genomes. Data came from immunoSEQ multiplex PCR; TCRdb stores just in-frame clones and leaves some out. The sample yields millions of clones, approximately 95% seen once. Germline CDR1 reads SGDLS; CDR2 reads YYNGEE. Trimming stripped 0 bases from V and 6 bases from J, with 15 bases between. This CDR3 comprises 15 residues. The sequenced sample consisted of naive CD4+ T cells sorted from blood. Described subset: CD45RA+ positively selected. V and J are TRBV9 and TRBJ1-2; possible D gene TRBD1, 6 bases. The receptor comes from a man between 18 and 29 years old in good health. This chain's CDR3 is CASSVGGGTLHGYTF. In DNA, the CDR3 is TGTGCCAGCAGCGTAGGGGGAGGGACACTCCATGGCTACACCTTC.